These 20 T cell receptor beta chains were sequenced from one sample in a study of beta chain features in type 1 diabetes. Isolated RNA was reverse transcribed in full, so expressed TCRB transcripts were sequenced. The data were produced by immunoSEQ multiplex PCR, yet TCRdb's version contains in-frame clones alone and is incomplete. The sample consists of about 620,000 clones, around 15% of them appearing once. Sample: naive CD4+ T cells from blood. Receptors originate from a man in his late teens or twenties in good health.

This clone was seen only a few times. The CDR3 coding sequence is TGTGCCAGCACCTCGAACGGGCCGGATCAGCCCCAGCATTTT. It specifies CASTSNGPDQPQHF. The chain recombines TRBV7-2 with TRBJ1-5; D unclear. Germline CDR1 is SGHTA and CDR2 is FQGNSA. Between the trimmed V and J ends, which lost 7 bases and 5 bases, there was a span of 15 bases. The CDR3 sequence is 14 residues long.

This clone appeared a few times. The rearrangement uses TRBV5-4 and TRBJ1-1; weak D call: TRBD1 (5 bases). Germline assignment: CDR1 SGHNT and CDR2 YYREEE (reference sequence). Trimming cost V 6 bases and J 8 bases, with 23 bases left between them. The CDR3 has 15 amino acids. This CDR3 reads CASTPRGLKAMEAFF. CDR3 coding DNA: TGTGCCAGCACCCCGAGGGGACTAAAAGCCATGGAAGCTTTCTTT. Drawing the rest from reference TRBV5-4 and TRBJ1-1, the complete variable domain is ETGVTQSPTHLIKTRGQQVTLRCSSQSGHNTVSWYQQALGQGPQFIFQYYREEENGRGNFPPRFSGLQFPNYSSELNVNALELDDSALYLCASTPRGLKAMEAFFGQGTRLTVV.

CDR3 amino acids: CASSWGQGDNKAFF. DNA of the CDR3: TGTGCCAGCAGCTGGGGACAGGGTGACAATAAAGCTTTCTTT. This chain links TRBV5-4 with TRBJ1-1, with 9 positions matching TRBD1. Per the germline V gene, CDR1 is SGHNT and CDR2 is YYREEE (reference sequence). The J segment lost 9 bases and the V segment lost 3 bases, leaving 9 bases of the junction unmatched. The CDR3 length is 14 residues.

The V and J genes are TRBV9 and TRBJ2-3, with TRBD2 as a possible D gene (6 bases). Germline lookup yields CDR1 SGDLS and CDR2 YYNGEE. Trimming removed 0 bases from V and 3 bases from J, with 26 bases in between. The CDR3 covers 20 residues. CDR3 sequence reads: CASSVGPSRGLLVVTDTQYF. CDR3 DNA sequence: TGTGCCAGCAGCGTAGGGCCCTCGCGTGGACTACTCGTAGTGACAGATACGCAGTATTTT.

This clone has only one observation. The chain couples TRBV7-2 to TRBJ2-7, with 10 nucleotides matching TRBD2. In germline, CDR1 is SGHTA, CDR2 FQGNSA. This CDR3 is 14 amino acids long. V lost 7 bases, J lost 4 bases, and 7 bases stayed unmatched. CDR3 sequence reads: CASTLRTSGYEQYF. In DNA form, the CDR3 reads TGTGCCAGCACCCTCCGGACTAGCGGTTACGAGCAGTACTTC.

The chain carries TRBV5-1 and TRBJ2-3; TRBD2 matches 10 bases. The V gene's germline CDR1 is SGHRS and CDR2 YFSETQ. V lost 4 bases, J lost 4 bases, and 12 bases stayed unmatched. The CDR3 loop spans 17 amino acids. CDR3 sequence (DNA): TGCGCCAGCAGCCCGAACCCGGGACTAGCGAGCCCAGATACGCAGTATTTT. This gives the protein CASSPNPGLASPDTQYF. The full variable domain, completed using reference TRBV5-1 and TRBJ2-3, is KAGVTQTPRYLIKTRGQQVTLSCSPISGHRSVSWYQQTPGQGLQFLFEYFSETQRNKGNFPGRFSGRQFSNSRSEMNVSTLELGDSALYLCASSPNPGLASPDTQYFGPGTRLTVL.

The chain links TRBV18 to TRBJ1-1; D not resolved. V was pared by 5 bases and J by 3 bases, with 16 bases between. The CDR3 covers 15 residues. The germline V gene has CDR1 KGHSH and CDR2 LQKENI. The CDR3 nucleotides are TGTGCCAGCTCATCTTTCGAGCAGATAGACACTGAAGCTTTCTTT. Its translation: CASSSFEQIDTEAFF.

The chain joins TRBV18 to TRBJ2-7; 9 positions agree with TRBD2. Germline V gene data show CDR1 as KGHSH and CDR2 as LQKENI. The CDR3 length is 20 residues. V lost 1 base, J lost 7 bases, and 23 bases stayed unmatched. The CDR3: CASSPLTGHFVSGSSNEQYF. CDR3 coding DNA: TGTGCCAGCTCACCACTTACAGGACACTTTGTTAGCGGGAGTTCTAATGAGCAGTACTTC.

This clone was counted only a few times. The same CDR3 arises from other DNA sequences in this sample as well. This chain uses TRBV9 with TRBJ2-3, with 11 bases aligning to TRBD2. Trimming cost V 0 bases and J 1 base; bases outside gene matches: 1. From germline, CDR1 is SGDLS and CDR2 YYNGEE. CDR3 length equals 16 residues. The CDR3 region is CASSVVAGGRTDTQYF. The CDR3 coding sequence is TGTGCCAGCAGCGTAGTAGCGGGGGGGCGCACAGATACGCAGTATTTT.

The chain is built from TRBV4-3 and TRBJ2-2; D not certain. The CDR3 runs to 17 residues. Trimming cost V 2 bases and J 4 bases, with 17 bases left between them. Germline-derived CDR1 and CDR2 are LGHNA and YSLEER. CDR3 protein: CASSQRTVNEVTGELFF. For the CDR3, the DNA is TGCGCCAGCAGCCAACGGACGGTTAACGAGGTCACCGGGGAGCTGTTTTTT.

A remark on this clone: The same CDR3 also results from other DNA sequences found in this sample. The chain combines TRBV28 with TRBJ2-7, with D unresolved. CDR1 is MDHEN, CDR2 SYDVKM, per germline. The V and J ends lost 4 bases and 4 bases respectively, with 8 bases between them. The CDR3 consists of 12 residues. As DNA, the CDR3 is TGTGCCAGCAGTTCACCCAGATACGAGCAGTACTTC. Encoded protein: CASSSPRYEQYF.

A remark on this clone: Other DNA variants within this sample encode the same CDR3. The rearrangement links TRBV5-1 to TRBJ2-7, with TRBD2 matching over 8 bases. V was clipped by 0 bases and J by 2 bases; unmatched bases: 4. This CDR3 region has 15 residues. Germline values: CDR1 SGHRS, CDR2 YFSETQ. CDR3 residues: CASSLEAGGAYEQYF. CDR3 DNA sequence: TGCGCCAGCAGCTTGGAGGCGGGAGGCGCCTACGAGCAGTACTTC. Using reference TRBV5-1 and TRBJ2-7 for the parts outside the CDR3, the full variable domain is KAGVTQTPRYLIKTRGQQVTLSCSPISGHRSVSWYQQTPGQGLQFLFEYFSETQRNKGNFPGRFSGRQFSNSRSEMNVSTLELGDSALYLCASSLEAGGAYEQYFGPGTRLTVT.

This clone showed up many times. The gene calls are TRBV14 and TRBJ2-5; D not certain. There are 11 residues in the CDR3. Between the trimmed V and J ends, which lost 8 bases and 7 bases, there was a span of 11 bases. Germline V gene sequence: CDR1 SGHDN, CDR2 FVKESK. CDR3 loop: CASGSYGTQYF. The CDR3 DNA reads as TGTGCCAGCGGCTCGTACGGGACCCAGTACTTC.

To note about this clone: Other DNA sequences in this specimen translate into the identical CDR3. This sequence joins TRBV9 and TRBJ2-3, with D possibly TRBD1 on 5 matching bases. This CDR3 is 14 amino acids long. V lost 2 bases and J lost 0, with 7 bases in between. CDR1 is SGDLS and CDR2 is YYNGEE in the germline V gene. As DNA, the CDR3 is TGTGCCAGCAGCGTGGGGCGGAGCACAGATACGCAGTATTTT. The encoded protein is CASSVGRSTDTQYF.

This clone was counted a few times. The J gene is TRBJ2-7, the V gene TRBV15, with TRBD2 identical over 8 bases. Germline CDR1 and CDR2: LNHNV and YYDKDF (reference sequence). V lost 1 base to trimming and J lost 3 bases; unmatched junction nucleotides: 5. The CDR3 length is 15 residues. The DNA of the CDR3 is TGTGCCACCAGCAGAGCTGTGACTAGCGACTACGAGCAGTACTTC. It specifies CATSRAVTSDYEQYF.

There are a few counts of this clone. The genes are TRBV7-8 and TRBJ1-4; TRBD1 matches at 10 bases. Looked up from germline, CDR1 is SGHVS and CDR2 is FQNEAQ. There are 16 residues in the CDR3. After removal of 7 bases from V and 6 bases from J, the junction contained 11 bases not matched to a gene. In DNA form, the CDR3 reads TGTGCCAGCACCACCTCGCCGGGACAGGGGCATGAAAAACTGTTTTTT. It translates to CASTTSPGQGHEKLFF.

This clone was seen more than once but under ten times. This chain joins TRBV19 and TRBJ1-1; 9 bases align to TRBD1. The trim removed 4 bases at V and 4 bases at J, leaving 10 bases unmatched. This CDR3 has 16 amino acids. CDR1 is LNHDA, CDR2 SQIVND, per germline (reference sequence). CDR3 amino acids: CASSTGTGSKGTEAFF. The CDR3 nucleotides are TGTGCCAGTAGTACCGGGACAGGGTCTAAGGGCACTGAAGCTTTCTTT.

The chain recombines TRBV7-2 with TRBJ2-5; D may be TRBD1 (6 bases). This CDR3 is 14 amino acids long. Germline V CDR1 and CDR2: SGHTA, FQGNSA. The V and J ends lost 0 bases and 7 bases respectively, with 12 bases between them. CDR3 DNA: TGTGCCAGCAGCTTAGCTCCGGACAGCCGGACCCAGTACTTC. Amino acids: CASSLAPDSRTQYF.

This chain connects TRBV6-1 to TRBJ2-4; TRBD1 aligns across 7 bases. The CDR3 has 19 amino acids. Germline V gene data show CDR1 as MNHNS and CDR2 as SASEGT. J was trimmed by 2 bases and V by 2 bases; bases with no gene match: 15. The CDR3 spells CASSESSESGQASKNIQYF. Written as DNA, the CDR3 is TGTGCCAGCAGTGAATCTTCCGAATCAGGACAGGCCTCCAAAAACATTCAGTACTTC.

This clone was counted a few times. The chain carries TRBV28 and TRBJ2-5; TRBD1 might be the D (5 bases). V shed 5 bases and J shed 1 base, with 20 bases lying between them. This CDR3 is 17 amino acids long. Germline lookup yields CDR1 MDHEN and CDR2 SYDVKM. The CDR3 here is CASSEPSQGRAQETQYF. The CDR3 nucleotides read TGTGCCAGCAGTGAACCCTCGCAGGGTAGAGCCCAAGAGACCCAGTACTTC.